These 20 T cell receptor beta chains were all obtained from the same sample, sequenced in a study of T cell responses to AZD1222 COVID-19 vaccine. Sequenced by immunoSEQ multiplex PCR; TCRdb stores in-frame clones only, minus some. The profile covers 100,000 to 150,000 clones, with 80% to 90% appearing a single time and around 1.5% taken by the ten largest. This specimen was peripheral blood, taken on day 0 of AZD1222 vaccination. Source of these receptors: an adult in good health.

V gene TRBV28 combines with J gene TRBJ1-4; TRBD1 aligns across 8 bases. From germline, CDR1 is MDHEN and CDR2 SYDVKM. V lost 4 bases and J lost 8; bases outside the gene matches: 12. CDR3 size: 16 residues. CDR3 protein: CASSSSTGGTEEKLFF. The DNA for the CDR3 is TGTGCCAGCAGTTCATCAACAGGGGGGACTGAGGAAAAACTGTTTTTT.

The rearrangement joins TRBV9 to TRBJ2-1, with 14 nucleotides matching TRBD2. This CDR3 region has 16 residues. Germline assignment: CDR1 SGDLS and CDR2 YYNGEE. V was clipped by 4 bases and J by 6 bases; unmatched bases: 6. For the CDR3, the DNA is TGTGCCAGCAGCCCGAAGGGACTAGCGGGAGTCAATGAGCAGTTCTTC. It yields the protein CASSPKGLAGVNEQFF. Complete variable domain (other parts from reference TRBV9 and TRBJ2-1): DSGVTQTPKHLITATGQRVTLRCSPRSGDLSVYWYQQSLDQGLQFLIQYYNGEERAKGNILERFSAQQFPDLHSELNLSSLELGDSALYFCASSPKGLAGVNEQFFGPGTRLTVL.

The chain carries TRBV5-1 and TRBJ1-3, with 9 bases identical to TRBD1. Germline V gene data show CDR1 as SGHRS and CDR2 as YFSETQ. V lost 4 bases and J lost 2; bases outside the gene matches: 19. The CDR3 length is 20 residues. CDR3 in DNA: TGCGCCAGCAGCCCGAGAGGGGGGACAGGGACACCCCGTCCTGGAAACACCATATATTTT. Translation: CASSPRGGTGTPRPGNTIYF. Variable domain in full (rest from reference TRBV5-1 and TRBJ1-3): KAGVTQTPRYLIKTRGQQVTLSCSPISGHRSVSWYQQTPGQGLQFLFEYFSETQRNKGNFPGRFSGRQFSNSRSEMNVSTLELGDSALYLCASSPRGGTGTPRPGNTIYFGEGSWLTVV.

This chain joins TRBV19 and TRBJ2-6; D remains ambiguous. The CDR3 is made up of 13 amino acids. Germline V gene data show CDR1 as LNHDA and CDR2 as SQIVND (reference sequence). Trimming pared 7 bases from V and 0 bases from J, leaving 4 bases between. CDR3 sequence reads: CASTSSGANVLTF. CDR3 DNA sequence: TGTGCCAGTACCAGCTCTGGGGCCAACGTCCTGACTTTC.

The chain has TRBV11-2 and TRBJ2-1; weak D call: TRBD2 (5 bases). The V end was cut by 5 bases, the J end by 3 bases, with 11 bases between. Germline V gives CDR1 SGHAT, CDR2 FQNNGV. This CDR3 is built from 14 residues. As DNA, the CDR3 is TGTGCCAGCAGCCCCCGGGAAGGCTACAATGAGCAGTTCTTC. Translation gives CASSPREGYNEQFF.

The gene calls are TRBV9 and TRBJ2-1; 9 nucleotides match TRBD2. Germline-derived CDR1 and CDR2 are SGDLS and YYNGEE. This CDR3 is built from 15 residues. V shed 0 bases and J 2 bases; nucleotides not matched to a gene: 0. The CDR3 protein is CASSVVAGAYNEQFF. CDR3 coding DNA: TGTGCCAGCAGCGTAGTAGCGGGAGCCTACAATGAGCAGTTCTTC. Supplemented by reference TRBV9 and TRBJ2-1, the full variable domain reads DSGVTQTPKHLITATGQRVTLRCSPRSGDLSVYWYQQSLDQGLQFLIQYYNGEERAKGNILERFSAQQFPDLHSELNLSSLELGDSALYFCASSVVAGAYNEQFFGPGTRLTVL.

This clone appeared once. This chain links TRBV2 with TRBJ2-1; 12 bases map to TRBD2. This CDR3 is built from 20 residues. Losses at the gene ends were 6 bases for V and 7 bases for J; bases not matched to a gene: 22. The germline CDR1 and CDR2 sequences are SNHLY and FYNNEI. CDR3 in DNA: TGTGCCAGCAGGTACCCCCGGGACAGGGCGACTAGCGGGAGTCCGAATGAGCAGTTCTTC. The encoded protein is CASRYPRDRATSGSPNEQFF.

The gene calls are TRBV6-5 and TRBJ2-7; no firm D call. V was shortened by 0 bases and J by 3 bases, with 12 bases between the two germline ends. The CDR3 length is 15 residues. Germline-derived CDR1 and CDR2 are MNHEY and SVGAGI. CDR3 in DNA: TGTGCCAGCAGTTACTCCGTGGGCAGGAACTACGAGCAGTACTTC. Translated, it gives CASSYSVGRNYEQYF.

As to this clone: Other DNA sequences of this sample code for an identical CDR3. The CDR3 here is CASSYGVGAGANVLTF. In DNA form, the CDR3 reads TGTGCCAGCAGTTACGGTGTGGGGGCGGGCGCCAACGTCCTGACTTTC. The chain joins TRBV6-5 to TRBJ2-6, with TRBD1 as a possible D gene (6 bases). CDR3 size: 16 residues. Germline V gene data show CDR1 as MNHEY and CDR2 as SVGAGI. Trimming removed 2 bases at V and 7 bases at J, with 15 bases between.

The chain recombines TRBV7-6 with TRBJ2-5; TRBD2 matches 7 bases. V lost 2 bases, J lost 7 bases, and 10 bases stayed unmatched. This CDR3 comprises 15 residues. From germline, CDR1 is SGHVS and CDR2 FNYEAQ. The CDR3 loop is CASSLNPGGRGTQYF. CDR3 bases: TGTGCCAGCAGCTTAAACCCGGGGGGTAGGGGGACCCAGTACTTC.

The chain combines TRBV28 with TRBJ2-7; D unresolved. Trimming removed 4 bases from V and 3 bases from J, with 10 bases in between. The CDR3 extends over 13 amino acids. CDR1 is MDHEN and CDR2 is SYDVKM in the germline V gene. Here the CDR3 reads CASSYSQVYEQYF. In DNA, the CDR3 is TGTGCCAGCAGTTATAGTCAGGTCTACGAGCAGTACTTC. Looking up the rest from reference TRBV28 and TRBJ2-7 gives the full variable domain: DVKVTQSSRYLVKRTGEKVFLECVQDMDHENMFWYRQDPGLGLRLIYFSYDVKMKEKGDIPEGYSVSREKKERFSLILESASTNQTSMYLCASSYSQVYEQYFGPGTRLTVT.

This clone has only one observation. The chain carries TRBV6-5 and TRBJ2-7; possible D gene TRBD2, 6 bases. Germline V gene lookup returns CDR1 MNHEY and CDR2 SVGAGI. This CDR3 has 15 residues. V lost 2 bases and J lost 4, with 15 bases in between. CDR3 region: CASSYLAIPRYEQYF. CDR3 nucleotide sequence: TGTGCCAGCAGTTACCTAGCGATCCCCCGTTACGAGCAGTACTTC.

Of note for this clone: Compared with germline, one end of the junction differs, possibly owing to a read error. This chain joins TRBV28 and TRBJ1-1, with 10 positions matching TRBD1. CDR1 and CDR2 (germline): MDHEN, SYDVKM. The CDR3 length is 15 residues. The CDR3 DNA reads TGTGCCAGCAGTTTAAGACAGGGGGCTTATCTAGGGTGTCTCTTT. Translating gives CASSLRQGAYLGCLF.

The rearrangement joins TRBV29-1 to TRBJ1-2; D ambiguous. V lost 3 bases to trimming and J lost 8 bases, with 19 bases between them. The germline V gene has CDR1 SQVTM and CDR2 ANQGSEA. CDR3 length: 14 residues. In nucleotides, the CDR3 is TGCAGCGTTGATAACGGGCAGGAAGGTTGGGGCTACACCTTC. It translates to CSVDNGQEGWGYTF.

This chain joins TRBV6-5 and TRBJ2-2; no clear D. The CDR3 runs 14 residues. The ends were cut back, 2 bases at V and 0 bases at J, with 4 bases in the middle. Germline CDR1 MNHEY, CDR2 SVGAGI. CDR3: CASSYLTNTGELFF. The CDR3 DNA follows: TGTGCCAGCAGTTACCTCACGAACACCGGGGAGCTGTTTTTT.

V is TRBV15 and J is TRBJ1-2; D is uncertain. Trimming cost V 0 bases and J 6 bases, with 11 bases left between them. From germline, CDR1 is LNHNV and CDR2 YYDKDF (reference sequence). The CDR3 length is 14 residues. CDR3 region: CATSRDRRQDGYTF. CDR3 sequence (DNA): TGTGCCACCAGCAGAGATCGAAGGCAGGATGGCTACACCTTC.

The chain is built from TRBV24-1 and TRBJ2-7; D is uncertain. With 4 bases removed from V and 3 bases from J, the gap between germline ends came to 15 bases. Per the germline V gene, CDR1 is KGHDR and CDR2 is SFDVKD. The CDR3 totals 15 residues. As DNA, the CDR3 is TGTGCCACCAGTGACCCCCAGAATAGTATCTACGAGCAGTACTTC. Translating gives CATSDPQNSIYEQYF.

The chain uses TRBV7-2 and TRBJ1-5; 7 nucleotides agree with TRBD1. CDR1 and CDR2 from the germline V gene are SGHTA and FQGNSA. CDR3 length equals 17 residues. Trimming removed 1 base from V and 3 bases from J; junction bases left unmatched: 9. CDR3 DNA: TGTGCCAGCAGCTTAGTTGGGCAGGGGGAGGTCAATCAGCCCCAGCATTTT. It is translated as CASSLVGQGEVNQPQHF.

V and J are TRBV4-1 and TRBJ1-1, with unresolved D. The CDR3 loop spans 13 amino acids. Germline V gene data show CDR1 as MGHRA and CDR2 as YSYEKL. V was clipped by 5 bases and J by 1 base, with 8 bases between them. The CDR3 region has the DNA TGCGCCAGCAGCAAGCTACAGAACACTGAAGCTTTCTTT. Its translation is CASSKLQNTEAFF.

The V gene is TRBV7-2, the J gene TRBJ2-3, with D hard to call. This CDR3 has 13 residues. V shed 7 bases and J shed 0 bases, with 8 bases lying between them. Germline loops: CDR1 SGHTA, CDR2 FQGNSA. The CDR3 DNA is TGTGCCAGCATCGTGACTAGCACAGATACGCAGTATTTT. This translates into CASIVTSTDTQYF.